This T cell receptor (beta chain) is from a study of T cell repertoires in cytomegalovirus infection. Study in general: Recently identified HLA-C-restricted and well-studied HLA-B-restricted CMV epitopes were used. Signatures in public TCR beta sequences pointed to both CMV infection and matching HLA type.

With regard to this clonotype: No antigen is known for it.

TCRdb redid the calling of the reads with MiXCR, one entry per CDR3 protein. The table lists roughly 570,000 distinct CDR3 sequences, roughly 42% of them singletons. The sequenced sample was cultured PBMCs, obtained from culture after CMV antigen stimulation. The receptor was derived from a human donor in good health (CMV status not recorded). Some clones in this sample may be carry-over from other donors' samples.

In nucleotides, the CDR3 is TGTGCCAGCAGCTTGGGCTCCGGGACAGGGCAAGCACCCCTCCACTTT. It specifies CASSLGSGTGQAPLHF. V and J are TRBV5-5 and TRBJ1-6; 9 nucleotides agree with TRBD1. The CDR3 length is 16 residues. The V and J ends lost 0 bases and 11 bases, in that order; junction bases with no gene match: 9. The germline V gene has CDR1 SGHKS and CDR2 YYEKEE (reference sequence). The full variable domain, its missing parts supplied by reference TRBV5-5 and TRBJ1-6, is DAGVTQSPTHLIKTRGQQVTLRCSPISGHKSVSWYQQVLGQGPQFIFQYYEKEERGRGNFPDRFSARQFPNYSSELNVNALLLGDSALYLCASSLGSGTGQAPLHFGNGTRLTVT.